These T cell receptor beta chains were read from a single sample in a study of T cells in localized non-small cell lung cancer. TCRdb keeps only in-frame clones here, not all; method: immunoSEQ multiplex PCR. The sample includes 90,000 to 95,000 clones, roughly 88% of them seen just once. The input for sequencing was PBMCs, taken before any cancer treatment. The source is a woman aged 35 to 70 with stage II squamous cell lung carcinoma. Both conserved end residues are part of each CDR3. Each record gives: J gene, V gene, clone size, D gene, CDR3 protein, CDR3 DNA. D genes are given only for firm matches. Clone sizes are given selectively: once, few, many, or a class where the clone is expanded.

TRBJ2-2 TRBV2 NA NA CASNRVAGTGELFF TGTGCCAGCAACCGGGTAGCAGGAACCGGGGAGCTGTTTTTT
TRBJ2-5 TRBV5-4 NA TRBD2 CASSPMGVGLAVPQETQYF TGTGCCAGCAGCCCAATGGGCGTGGGTCTAGCGGTCCCCCAAGAGACCCAGTACTTC
TRBJ1-3 TRBV6-5 NA TRBD1 CASSYRTGGGNTIYF TGTGCCAGCAGTTATAGGACAGGAGGGGGAAACACCATATATTTT
TRBJ1-2 TRBV6-1 once TRBD1 CASSDRGGRISYGYTF TGTGCCAGCAGTGACAGGGGGGGCCGAATTAGCTATGGCTACACCTTC
TRBJ1-1 TRBV7-9 NA TRBD1 CASSSTGAGNTEAFF TGTGCCAGCAGCTCGACAGGGGCAGGGAACACTGAAGCTTTCTTT
TRBJ2-3 TRBV25-1 NA TRBD1 CASSPGTGGTDTQYF TGTGCCAGCAGTCCCGGGACAGGGGGGACAGATACGCAGTATTTT
TRBJ1-4 TRBV19 NA NA CASSIVATNEKLFF TGTGCCAGTAGTATCGTTGCAACTAATGAAAAACTGTTTTTT
TRBJ1-1 TRBV19 NA NA CASSIRTFTEAFF TGTGCCAGTAGTATTAGGACATTCACTGAAGCTTTCTTT
TRBJ1-5 TRBV7-8 NA NA CASSLGGGAAQPQHF TGTGCCAGCAGCTTAGGCGGGGGGGCGGCCCAGCCCCAGCATTTT
TRBJ1-2 TRBV7-2 NA NA CASSLAGRGVGYTF TGTGCCAGCAGCTTAGCTGGCAGGGGAGTCGGCTACACCTTC
TRBJ2-1 TRBV5-1 NA TRBD2 CASSRTSGGYNEQFF TGCGCCAGCAGCAGGACTAGCGGGGGCTACAATGAGCAGTTCTTC
TRBJ2-1 TRBV19 NA NA CATSPYPPGASYNEQFF TGTGCCACCTCCCCATACCCACCAGGGGCTTCCTACAATGAGCAGTTCTTC
TRBJ1-1 TRBV5-4 NA TRBD1 CASSPPGQGSEAFF TGTGCCAGCAGCCCCCCGGGACAGGGGTCTGAAGCTTTCTTT
TRBJ2-3 TRBV5-1 NA NA CASRYRGGDTQYF TGCGCCAGCAGGTACAGGGGGGGAGATACGCAGTATTTT
TRBJ2-1 TRBV18 NA TRBD2 CASSPTSGRNNEQFF TGTGCCAGCTCACCCACTAGCGGGAGGAACAATGAGCAGTTCTTC
TRBJ1-3 TRBV4-1 NA TRBD1 CASSQEGQGNTIYF TGCGCCAGCAGCCAAGAGGGACAGGGAAACACCATATATTTT
TRBJ1-5 TRBV6-1 NA NA CASSWAGKNQPQHF TGTGCCAGCAGTTGGGCAGGTAAAAATCAGCCCCAGCATTTT
TRBJ2-1 TRBV6-1 NA TRBD2 CASKTSASYNEQFF TGTGCCAGCAAAACTAGCGCATCCTACAATGAGCAGTTCTTC
TRBJ2-7 TRBV4-1 NA NA CASSQALRVEQYF TGCGCCAGCAGCCAGGCCCTAAGGGTCGAGCAGTACTTC
TRBJ1-1 TRBV7-9 NA NA CASSLRINTEAFF TGTGCCAGCAGCTTAAGAATTAACACTGAAGCTTTCTTT
TRBJ1-3 TRBV29-1 NA NA CSVDRGGNTIYF TGCAGCGTTGACAGGGGTGGAAACACCATATATTTT
TRBJ1-3 TRBV7-8 NA NA CASSTVMFGRAGNTIYF TGTGCCAGCAGTACAGTGATGTTCGGGAGGGCTGGAAACACCATATATTTT
TRBJ1-1 TRBV5-5 NA TRBD1 CASSPVTGTGGFTEAFF TGTGCCAGCAGCCCGGTTACCGGGACAGGGGGCTTCACTGAAGCTTTCTTT
TRBJ1-1 TRBV10-3 NA TRBD1 CAMRDRPMNTEAFF TGTGCCATGAGGGACAGACCGATGAACACTGAAGCTTTCTTT
TRBJ2-7 TRBV10-1 NA TRBD2 CASSSGTSSGEQYF TGCGCCAGCAGTTCCGGGACTAGCTCTGGCGAGCAGTACTTC
TRBJ1-3 TRBV6-5 NA NA CASRRDGISGNTIYF TGTGCCAGCAGGCGGGACGGCATCTCTGGAAACACCATATATTTT
TRBJ2-6 TRBV19 NA TRBD1 CASTPSLVTGSSGANVLTF TGTGCCAGTACCCCTTCGCTCGTGACAGGGAGTTCTGGGGCCAACGTCCTGACTTTC
TRBJ1-1 TRBV4-2 NA TRBD1 CASSQQPGTGGQTEAFF TGTGCCAGCAGCCAACAACCCGGGACAGGGGGTCAGACTGAAGCTTTCTTT
TRBJ2-7 TRBV5-5 NA TRBD1 CASSISAQGAYEQYF TGTGCCAGCAGCATATCCGCGCAGGGGGCCTACGAGCAGTACTTC
TRBJ1-2 TRBV29-1 NA NA CSARRGGGYTF TGCAGCGCGAGACGGGGTGGTGGCTACACCTTC
TRBJ1-2 TRBV6-5 NA NA CASSYKVPRGIGYTF TGTGCCAGCAGTTATAAGGTCCCCAGGGGTATTGGCTACACCTTC
TRBJ2-1 TRBV18 NA NA CASSPRDSYYNEQFF TGTGCCAGCTCACCTCGGGACTCCTACTACAATGAGCAGTTCTTC
TRBJ1-2 TRBV29-1 NA NA CSVETDGTYGYTF TGCAGCGTTGAAACCGACGGAACCTATGGCTACACCTTC
TRBJ1-2 TRBV16 NA NA CASSQSAQVPRGYTF TGTGCCAGCAGCCAATCGGCCCAGGTTCCTAGGGGCTACACCTTC
TRBJ2-1 TRBV28 NA TRBD1 CASSSPGQGDEQFF TGTGCCAGCAGTTCTCCGGGACAGGGCGATGAGCAGTTCTTC
TRBJ1-6 TRBV5-1 NA TRBD1 CASSLDRGDYNSPLHF TGCGCCAGCAGCTTGGACAGGGGAGACTATAATTCACCCCTCCACTTT
TRBJ1-5 TRBV6-1 NA NA CASSEEPAQPQHF TGTGCCAGCAGTGAAGAGCCAGCTCAGCCCCAGCATTTT
TRBJ2-7 TRBV29-1 NA TRBD1 CSVVYRGSYEQYF TGCAGCGTTGTGTACAGGGGGTCCTACGAGCAGTACTTC
TRBJ1-3 TRBV5-1 NA TRBD1 CASSLTGQGSGNTIYF TGCGCCAGCAGCTTGACGGGACAGGGCTCTGGAAACACCATATATTTT
TRBJ2-3 TRBV7-9 NA TRBD1 CASSLGGQGATDTQYF TGTGCCAGCAGCTTGGGGGGACAGGGGGCAACAGATACGCAGTATTTT
TRBJ1-2 TRBV20-1 NA TRBD1 CSARGGLETF TGCAGTGCCCGAGGGGGCCTGGAGACCTTC
TRBJ2-7 TRBV5-1 NA TRBD1 CASSGGGTGHEQYF TGCGCCAGCAGCGGAGGCGGGACAGGGCACGAGCAGTACTTC
TRBJ1-1 TRBV11-2 NA TRBD1 CASSPNDRGNTEAFF TGTGCCAGCAGCCCCAACGACAGGGGGAACACTGAAGCTTTCTTT
TRBJ1-2 TRBV21-1 NA NA CASSNRGGGYTF TGTGCCAGCAGCAACCGAGGGGGGGGCTACACCTTC
TRBJ2-7 TRBV28 NA NA CASSGPDTAYEQYF TGTGCCAGCAGTGGCCCCGACACTGCCTACGAGCAGTACTTC
TRBJ1-1 TRBV30 NA NA CAWGTTEAFF TGTGCCTGGGGCACCACTGAAGCTTTCTTT
TRBJ1-2 TRBV20-1 NA NA CSASLPTGYTF TGCAGTGCTAGTCTTCCCACTGGCTACACCTTC
TRBJ2-2 TRBV5-1 NA TRBD2 CASSLGASGGNTGELFF TGCGCCAGCAGCTTAGGCGCTAGCGGAGGGAACACCGGGGAGCTGTTTTTT
TRBJ2-5 TRBV5-1 NA TRBD2 CASSLALAGGGETQYF TGCGCCAGCAGCTTGGCGTTAGCGGGGGGAGGCGAGACCCAGTACTTC
TRBJ1-2 TRBV11-2 once NA CASSLVDGYGYTF TGTGCCAGCAGCTTAGTGGACGGTTATGGCTACACCTTC
TRBJ2-3 TRBV11-2 NA NA CASSLALADTQYF TGTGCCAGCAGCTTAGCGTTGGCAGATACGCAGTATTTT
TRBJ1-2 TRBV5-1 NA TRBD1 CASSAGTGALKDGYTF TGCGCCAGCAGCGCCGGGACAGGGGCCTTAAAGGATGGCTACACCTTC
TRBJ2-2 TRBV11-2 NA NA CASSPRQQPGELFF TGTGCCAGCAGCCCACGACAGCAGCCCGGGGAGCTGTTTTTT
TRBJ1-1 TRBV6-5 NA TRBD1 CASRTGGGGTEAFF TGTGCCAGCAGGACAGGGGGCGGTGGCACTGAAGCTTTCTTT
TRBJ2-1 TRBV9 NA NA CASSVVEGRRGEQFF TGTGCCAGCAGCGTAGTTGAGGGTCGAAGGGGTGAGCAGTTCTTC